The next 29 T cell receptor beta chains were all read from a single sample in a study of blood T cell repertoires in COVID-19. Measured with immunoSEQ multiplex PCR; TCRdb has only the in-frame clones, and not every one. The sample lists about 100,000 clones; approximately 89% were seen once. The specimen was peripheral blood. These TCRs come from a woman aged 25 to 39 with acute or convalescent COVID-19.

The chain has TRBV29-1 and TRBJ2-1; 11 positions agree with TRBD2. CDR1 is SQVTM and CDR2 is ANQGSEA in the germline V gene. V gave up 5 bases and J gave up 10 bases; unmatched junction bases: 4. This CDR3 has 12 amino acids. The DNA of the CDR3 is TGCAGCGTTTGGGCTAGCGGGGGGGAGCAGTTCTTC. Its translation: CSVWASGGEQFF.

The chain uses TRBV18 and TRBJ1-1; unclear D gene. The CDR3 runs to 15 residues. V lost 1 base and J 1 base, leaving 10 bases between the germline ends. Germline V lookup: CDR1 KGHSH, CDR2 LQKENI. The CDR3 nucleotides read TGTGCCAGCTCACCACTCCCCAGTCCGAACACTGAAGCTTTCTTT. It codes for CASSPLPSPNTEAFF.

DNA of the CDR3: TGTGCCAGCCAAGGTGGGAGTTCCCGGGAAAAACTGTTTTTT. This encodes CASQGGSSREKLFF. The chain has TRBV19 and TRBJ1-4; D is undetermined. CDR3 size: 14 residues. Per the germline V gene, CDR1 is LNHDA and CDR2 is SQIVND (reference sequence). V was cut by 9 bases and J by 8 bases, with 19 bases left in between.

This clone has a single count. CDR3 protein: CASRGGTGDSYEQYF. The CDR3 region has the DNA TGTGCCAGCAGGGGCGGGACAGGTGATTCCTACGAGCAGTACTTC. The chain links TRBV6-5 to TRBJ2-7; 8 bases match TRBD1. Germline trimming cut 6 bases from V and 1 base from J; bases unmatched to any gene: 8. CDR3 length equals 15 residues. Germline V gene data show CDR1 as MNHEY and CDR2 as SVGAGI.

V gene TRBV5-8 combines with J gene TRBJ1-6; 8 nucleotides line up with TRBD1. CDR1 and CDR2 (germline): SGHTS, YDEGEE. Losses at the gene ends were 3 bases for V and 8 bases for J; bases not matched to a gene: 7. The CDR3 is 15 residues long. The CDR3 nucleotides read TGTGCCAGCAGCTATAGGACAGGGCTCGATTCACCCCTCCACTTT. Residues: CASSYRTGLDSPLHF.

The rearrangement links TRBV13 to TRBJ1-1; D gene ambiguous. Trimming stripped 0 bases from V and 5 bases from J, with 13 bases between. CDR1 is PRHDT, CDR2 FYEKMQ, per germline (reference sequence). There are 15 residues in the CDR3. In nucleotides, the CDR3 is TGTGCCAGCAGCTTAGGCTTCCGCGTCCAAACTGAAGCTTTCTTT. Translation: CASSLGFRVQTEAFF. The variable domain in full, with the rest retrieved from reference TRBV13 and TRBJ1-1, is AAGVIQSPRHLIKEKRETATLKCYPIPRHDTVYWYQQGPGQDPQFLISFYEKMQSDKGSIPDRFSAQQFSDYHSELNMSSLELGDSALYFCASSLGFRVQTEAFFGQGTRLTVV.

This chain links TRBV2 with TRBJ2-2; D is unresolved. Germline V CDR1 and CDR2: SNHLY, FYNNEI. The CDR3 spans 17 residues. Trimming stripped 5 bases from V and 1 base from J, with 17 bases between. CDR3 bases: TGTGCCAGCAGTCCGTTCCTTGGCGCGGTGAACACCGGGGAGCTGTTTTTT. This codes for CASSPFLGAVNTGELFF.

This chain links TRBV2 with TRBJ1-5, with D perhaps matching TRBD1 (5 bases). Deletions cut 3 bases from V and 15 bases from J, with 15 bases between. There are 12 residues in the CDR3. Germline-derived CDR1 and CDR2 are SNHLY and FYNNEI. CDR3: CASSDERAGGHF. CDR3 nucleotide sequence: TGTGCCAGCAGTGATGAGAGGGCGGGGGGGCATTTT.

The genes are TRBV7-3 and TRBJ2-3; TRBD2 aligns across 8 bases. V was clipped by 5 bases and J by 0 bases; unmatched bases: 13. The CDR3 has 18 residues. The V gene's germline CDR1 is SGHTA and CDR2 FQGTGA. The CDR3 loop is CASSLTPHSGASTDTQYF. The CDR3, as DNA: TGTGCCAGCAGCCTCACTCCCCATAGCGGGGCAAGCACAGATACGCAGTATTTT.

The J gene is TRBJ2-1, the V gene TRBV9; 11 nucleotides line up with TRBD2. Germline trimming cut 4 bases from V and 1 base from J; bases unmatched to any gene: 10. This CDR3 is 18 amino acids long. Germline values: CDR1 SGDLS, CDR2 YYNGEE. The CDR3 region is CASSSSVAGGKSYNEQFF. CDR3 DNA: TGTGCCAGCAGCTCGTCGGTAGCGGGGGGGAAATCCTACAATGAGCAGTTCTTC.

The chain uses TRBV10-1 and TRBJ2-3; 9 bases are a match to TRBD2. The germline V gene encodes CDR1 WNHNN and CDR2 SYGVQD (reference sequence). The J segment lost 0 bases and the V segment lost 8 bases, leaving 6 bases of the junction unmatched. This CDR3 has 15 residues. The CDR3 here is CASASGGTSTDTQYF. The DNA for the CDR3 is TGCGCCAGCGCCAGCGGGGGGACTAGCACAGATACGCAGTATTTT.

The chain recombines TRBV12-5 with TRBJ2-3, with D perhaps TRBD2 (5 bases). CDR3 length equals 13 residues. Trimming cost V 6 bases and J 3 bases, with 10 bases left between them. The germline gives CDR1 LGHNT, CDR2 FRNRAP. The DNA of the CDR3 is TGTGCTAGTGGGGGCGAGGGTACAGATACGCAGTATTTT. Translation gives CASGGEGTDTQYF.

The chain couples TRBV21-1 to TRBJ1-4; TRBD1, the table's D call, was not compared with the DNA. TRBV21-1 is noted as a pseudogene. CDR3 size: 21 residues. The CDR3 nucleotides are TGTGCCAGCAGCAAAACCTGGGACAGGGGGCGCGCGGAATTTTATGCTGAAAAACTGTTTTTT. Its protein is CASSKTWDRGRAEFYAEKLFF.

The V gene is TRBV7-2, the J gene TRBJ1-1; no firm D call. This CDR3 is built from 12 residues. The germline V and J ends were trimmed by 5 bases and 5 bases, with 9 bases remaining between them. Germline V gives CDR1 SGHTA, CDR2 FQGNSA. CDR3 sequence (DNA): TGTGCCAGCAGCGTCTGGAGGACTGAAGCTTTCTTT. Residues: CASSVWRTEAFF. Looking up the rest from reference TRBV7-2 and TRBJ1-1 gives the full variable domain: GAGVSQSPSNKVTEKGKDVELRCDPISGHTALYWYRQSLGQGLEFLIYFQGNSAPDKSGLPSDRFSAERTGGSVSTLTIQRTQQEDSAVYLCASSVWRTEAFFGQGTRLTVV.

The CDR3 is CASSLEGLPGETQYF. The DNA of the CDR3 is TGTGCCAGCAGCTTGGAGGGACTGCCGGGAGAGACCCAGTACTTC. The chain employs TRBV5-5 and TRBJ2-5, with D maybe TRBD2 (6 bases). Trimming took off 0 bases at V and 4 bases at J, with 13 bases between the two ends. There are 15 residues in the CDR3. Germline CDR1 reads SGHKS; CDR2 reads YYEKEE (reference sequence).

The gene calls are TRBV12-3 or TRBV12-4 and TRBJ2-4, with TRBD1 matching over 8 bases. The V segment lost 6 bases and the J segment 8 bases; nucleotides outside the gene matches: 3. This CDR3 is built from 12 residues. CDR3 bases: TGTGCCAGCAGCAGGGGGCCAGACATTCAGTACTTC. It translates to CASSRGPDIQYF.

This chain connects TRBV28 to TRBJ1-2; tentative D call: TRBD1 (6 bases). The CDR3 covers 17 residues. V was shortened by 3 bases and J by 1 base, with 18 bases between the two germline ends. CDR1 is MDHEN and CDR2 is SYDVKM in the germline V gene. Here the CDR3 reads CASSFRGRGGNNYGYTF. In DNA, the CDR3 is TGTGCCAGCAGTTTCCGAGGCAGAGGGGGTAATAACTATGGCTACACCTTC.

V gene TRBV24-1 combines with J gene TRBJ2-3, with 9 bases fitting TRBD2. V was clipped by 0 bases and J by 2 bases; unmatched bases: 5. CDR1 and CDR2 (germline): KGHDR, SFDVKD. This CDR3 is 17 amino acids long. CDR3 residues: CATSDLSSGGTTDTQYF. CDR3 DNA: TGTGCCACCAGTGATTTGAGCAGCGGGGGGACCACAGATACGCAGTATTTT.

This clone was observed once. J is TRBJ2-7 and V is TRBV10-3, with D perhaps TRBD1 (7 bases). The CDR3 covers 14 residues. Germline lookup yields CDR1 ENHRY and CDR2 SYGVKD. The ends were cut back, 6 bases at V and 0 bases at J, with 12 bases in the middle. CDR3 loop: CAIRAGTDSYEQYF. CDR3 in DNA: TGTGCCATCAGGGCGGGGACAGACTCCTACGAGCAGTACTTC.

This sequence joins TRBV2 and TRBJ1-5; D unclear. The CDR3 has 12 residues. Germline CDR1 and CDR2: SNHLY and FYNNEI. Trimming removed 7 bases from V and 6 bases from J, with 10 bases in between. CDR3 protein: CASTAGSQPQHF. The CDR3 DNA is TGTGCCAGCACGGCAGGATCTCAGCCCCAGCATTTT.

The chain employs TRBV5-6 and TRBJ1-4; D is perhaps TRBD1 (6 bases). V gave up 2 bases and J gave up 4 bases, with 12 bases separating them. CDR3 length: 15 amino acids. Germline V gene lookup returns CDR1 SGHDT and CDR2 YYEEEE. CDR3 nucleotides: TGTGCCAGCAGCTTAGGGGGTCTGAATAATGAAAAACTGTTTTTT. It yields the protein CASSLGGLNNEKLFF.

The gene calls are TRBV29-1 and TRBJ2-3; D might be TRBD2 (6 bases). The V and J ends lost 6 bases and 3 bases respectively, with 13 bases between them. Germline CDR1 is SQVTM and CDR2 is ANQGSEA. The CDR3 loop spans 13 amino acids. This chain's CDR3 is CSVGGGETDTQYF. The CDR3 nucleotides are TGCAGCGTAGGAGGCGGGGAGACAGATACGCAGTATTTT.

Here the CDR3 reads CASSSRNREGGELFF. CDR3 nucleotides: TGTGCCAGCAGCAGTAGAAACCGTGAGGGCGGGGAGCTGTTTTTT. This sequence joins TRBV6-5 and TRBJ2-2, with D maybe TRBD2 (5 bases). The CDR3 has 15 residues. Germline CDR1 MNHEY, CDR2 SVGAGI. V was cut by 6 bases and J by 7 bases, with 18 bases left in between.

The chain couples TRBV7-8 to TRBJ2-1; 9 bases align to TRBD2. Germline CDR1 and CDR2: SGHVS and FQNEAQ. J was trimmed by 4 bases and V by 0 bases; bases with no gene match: 4. This CDR3 has 16 amino acids. The CDR3: CASSLAQAGGYNEQFF. The CDR3 nucleotides read TGTGCCAGCAGCTTAGCCCAAGCGGGGGGATACAATGAGCAGTTCTTC.

The chain combines TRBV5-4 with TRBJ2-2, with 8 bases aligning to TRBD2. In germline, CDR1 is SGHNT, CDR2 YYREEE (reference sequence). This CDR3 spans 17 amino acids. The V gene end was trimmed by 4 bases and the J gene end by 1 base; junction bases not matched to a gene: 9. The CDR3: CASSHGGSGGNTGELFF. Written as DNA, the CDR3 is TGTGCCAGCAGCCACGGAGGCAGCGGGGGGAACACCGGGGAGCTGTTTTTT.

The chain carries TRBV11-2 and TRBJ2-7; a weak D match, TRBD1 (7 bases). Germline V gives CDR1 SGHAT, CDR2 FQNNGV. Trimming stripped 4 bases from V and 2 bases from J, with 21 bases between. The CDR3 has 17 residues. CDR3 sequence reads: CASSSAGTVWRAYEQYF. In nucleotides, the CDR3 is TGTGCCAGCAGCTCAGCCGGGACAGTTTGGAGGGCCTACGAGCAGTACTTC.

This chain links TRBV11-2 with TRBJ2-3; possible D gene TRBD1, 6 bases. The CDR3 extends over 15 amino acids. V was shortened by 5 bases and J by 3 bases, with 15 bases between the two germline ends. Germline V lookup: CDR1 SGHAT, CDR2 FQNNGV. The CDR3 sequence: CASSRTGTGTDTQYF. CDR3 DNA: TGTGCCAGCAGCCGTACAGGGACGGGGACAGATACGCAGTATTTT.

The chain combines TRBV24-1 with TRBJ1-2; tentatively, D is TRBD1 (5 bases). CDR1 is KGHDR, CDR2 SFDVKD, per germline. V was clipped by 5 bases and J by 4 bases, with 16 bases between them. This CDR3 contains 15 residues. In DNA, the CDR3 is TGTGCCACCAGTGGCGGCCAGGGCAACCGCTATGGCTACACCTTC. Amino acids: CATSGGQGNRYGYTF.

V gene TRBV2 combines with J gene TRBJ1-3; TRBD1 agrees at 7 bases. CDR3 length: 13 residues. Germline V gives CDR1 SNHLY, CDR2 FYNNEI. V was pared by 6 bases and J by 4 bases, with 3 bases of the junction left unmatched. The CDR3 loop reads CASRGGEGNTIYF. In nucleotides, the CDR3 is TGTGCCAGCAGAGGGGGCGAAGGAAACACCATATATTTT.